One sample yielded the 30 T cell receptor beta chains listed below, sequenced in a study of shared clonotypes between healthy human individuals. Produced via immunoSEQ multiplex PCR; TCRdb's table is partial and in-frame only. This sample has fewer than 600,000 clones, with around 78% found just once. Input material: PBMCs. The receptors come from a middle-aged woman in good health. Some clones in this sample may be carry-over from other donors' samples.

This clone appeared many times. The V and J genes are TRBV6-1 and TRBJ2-3, with TRBD1 matching over 9 bases. V shed 7 bases and J 3 bases; nucleotides not matched to a gene: 8. Per the germline V gene, CDR1 is MNHNS and CDR2 is SASEGT. The CDR3 loop spans 15 amino acids. CDR3 coding DNA: TGTGCCAGCATCCCGGGACAGGGAGAAACAGATACGCAGTATTTT. This sequence encodes CASIPGQGETDTQYF.

In its sample, this clone was seen a few times. This chain uses TRBV11-2 with TRBJ2-3; D call uncertain. The CDR3 spans 14 residues. V lost 6 bases and J lost 2, with 12 bases in between. In germline, CDR1 is SGHAT, CDR2 FQNNGV. The chain's CDR3 is CASSPSGLTDTQYF. CDR3 coding DNA: TGTGCCAGCAGTCCCTCCGGCCTCACAGATACGCAGTATTTT.

The V gene is TRBV28, the J gene TRBJ1-1, with D hard to call. The ends were cut back, 6 bases at V and 4 bases at J, with 12 bases in the middle. CDR1 and CDR2 (germline): MDHEN, SYDVKM. This CDR3 region has 13 residues. CDR3 in amino acids: CASSPSPGTEAFF. For the CDR3, the DNA is TGTGCCAGCAGCCCGTCCCCGGGCACTGAAGCTTTCTTT.

This chain uses TRBV18 with TRBJ1-4, with TRBD1 as a possible D gene (5 bases). The length of the CDR3 is 14 residues. V was cut by 0 bases and J by 16 bases, with 18 bases left in between. Per the germline V gene, CDR1 is KGHSH and CDR2 is LQKENI. CDR3 sequence: CASSPPGDLGDPFF. CDR3 bases: TGTGCCAGCTCACCACCCGGCGACCTAGGGGATCCGTTTTTT.

The chain recombines TRBV7-2 with TRBJ2-3, with D perhaps matching TRBD1 or TRBD2 (5 bases each). Germline assignment: CDR1 SGHTA and CDR2 FQGNSA. CDR3 length: 14 residues. Trimming stripped 5 bases from V and 2 bases from J, with 11 bases between. CDR3 sequence: CASSPRGYTDTQYF. The DNA for the CDR3 is TGTGCCAGCAGCCCCCGGGGCTACACAGATACGCAGTATTTT. The variable domain in full, with the rest retrieved from reference TRBV7-2 and TRBJ2-3, is GAGVSQSPSNKVTEKGKDVELRCDPISGHTALYWYRQSLGQGLEFLIYFQGNSAPDKSGLPSDRFSAERTGGSVSTLTIQRTQQEDSAVYLCASSPRGYTDTQYFGPGTRLTVL.

The chain links TRBV2 to TRBJ1-5, with D possibly matching TRBD1 (5 bases). CDR1 is SNHLY, CDR2 FYNNEI, per germline. The CDR3 consists of 12 residues. Between the trimmed V and J ends, which lost 7 bases and 7 bases, there was a span of 11 bases. Here the CDR3 reads CASKRGGQPQHF. CDR3 in DNA: TGTGCCAGCAAGAGGGGCGGGCAGCCCCAGCATTTT. The variable domain in full, completed from reference TRBV2 and TRBJ1-5, reads EPEVTQTPSHQVTQMGQEVILRCVPISNHLYFYWYRQILGQKVEFLVSFYNNEISEKSEIFDDQFSVERPDGSNFTLKIRSTKLEDSAMYFCASKRGGQPQHFGDGTRLSIL.

V usage is TRBV2 and J usage is TRBJ2-7; D may be TRBD2 (5 bases). The V gene's germline CDR1 is SNHLY and CDR2 FYNNEI. With 4 bases removed from V and 2 bases from J, the gap between germline ends came to 6 bases. CDR3 length equals 12 residues. The CDR3 sequence is CASSVGAYEQYF. CDR3 nucleotide sequence: TGTGCCAGCAGTGTCGGGGCCTACGAGCAGTACTTC.

Worth noting for this clone: In the same sample, other DNA sequences code for this CDR3. This sequence joins TRBV15 and TRBJ2-7; 9 bases fit TRBD2. V shed 5 bases, J shed 3 bases, and the junction held 8 bases outside the gene matches. The germline CDR1 and CDR2 sequences are LNHNV and YYDKDF (reference sequence). CDR3 length equals 15 residues. CDR3 DNA: TGTGCCACCAGCCGAGCGGGGGGAGGGTTCTACGAGCAGTACTTC. Residues: CATSRAGGGFYEQYF.

The gene calls are TRBV13 and TRBJ2-1, with a weak D call TRBD2 (6 bases). This CDR3 spans 14 amino acids. The ends were cut back, 5 bases at V and 5 bases at J, with 13 bases in the middle. CDR1 is PRHDT and CDR2 is FYEKMQ in the germline V gene (reference sequence). DNA for the CDR3: TGTGCCAGCAGCGACCGGGACTGGCACAATGAGCAGTTCTTC. Translating it yields CASSDRDWHNEQFF.

A remark on this clone: With only one base between it and a far larger clone, this is likely a read error. The chain links TRBV30 to TRBJ1-1, with D unresolved. This CDR3 has 12 residues. Germline V gene lookup returns CDR1 GTSNPN and CDR2 SVGIG (reference sequence). The V and J ends lost 2 bases and 8 bases respectively, with 12 bases between them. The CDR3: CAWSLPVSEAFF. The CDR3 coding sequence is TGTGCCTGGAGTCTCCCTGTGTCGGAAGCTTTCTTT. The full variable domain, its missing parts supplied by reference TRBV30 and TRBJ1-1, is SQTIHQWPATLVQPVGSPLSLECTVEGTSNPNLYWYRQAAGRGLQLLFYSVGIGQISSEVPQNLSASRPQDRQFILSSKKLLLSDSGFYLCAWSLPVSEAFFGQGTRLTVV.

V and J are TRBV18 and TRBJ2-7, with 8 bases matching TRBD1. CDR1 is KGHSH, CDR2 LQKENI, per germline. The CDR3 runs 14 residues. V shed 3 bases, J shed 5 bases, and the junction held 6 bases outside the gene matches. The CDR3 region has the DNA TGTGCCAGCTCACCGGACAGGGCTAAAGACGAGCAGTACTTC. As protein: CASSPDRAKDEQYF.

The chain carries TRBV19 and TRBJ1-2, with 9 nucleotides matching TRBD1. CDR1 LNHDA and CDR2 SQIVND come from the germline V gene (reference sequence). Losses at the gene ends were 5 bases for V and 4 bases for J; bases not matched to a gene: 8. The length of the CDR3 is 15 residues. CDR3 sequence: CASSPGTGSVYGYTF. Written as DNA, the CDR3 is TGTGCCAGTAGTCCAGGGACAGGGTCGGTCTATGGCTACACCTTC.

This chain uses TRBV7-3 with TRBJ2-4, with a weak D call TRBD2 (5 bases). Trimming stripped 2 bases from V and 0 bases from J, with 8 bases between. The length of the CDR3 is 15 residues. The germline CDR1 and CDR2 sequences are SGHTA and FQGTGA. Here the CDR3 DNA reads TGTGCCAGCAGCTTAGAGGCGGGAGCCAAAAACATTCAGTACTTC. Translating gives CASSLEAGAKNIQYF.

The chain recombines TRBV19 with TRBJ2-5, with D perhaps matching TRBD1 (5 bases). The CDR3 contains 13 residues. CDR1 and CDR2 (germline): LNHDA, SQIVND (reference sequence). V was clipped by 4 bases and J by 5 bases, with 11 bases between them. The CDR3 sequence: CASSTTERETQYF. The CDR3 nucleotides read TGTGCCAGTAGTACGACAGAACGGGAGACCCAGTACTTC.

The CDR3 DNA reads as TGCGCCAGCAGTGGAGGGTTAAATGAAAAACTGTTTTTT. Translating gives CASSGGLNEKLFF. The rearrangement joins TRBV10-2 to TRBJ1-4; D uncertain. CDR1 and CDR2 from the germline V gene are WSHSY and SAAADI. Trimming took off 4 bases at V and 5 bases at J, with 8 bases between the two ends. The CDR3 contains 13 residues.

The chain uses TRBV19 and TRBJ2-7; 9 nucleotides agree with TRBD1. CDR1 and CDR2 from the germline V gene are LNHDA and SQIVND (reference sequence). The CDR3 contains 15 residues. The J segment lost 3 bases and the V segment lost 6 bases, leaving 9 bases of the junction unmatched. As DNA, the CDR3 is TGTGCCAGTAGCTCACCGGGACAGGGACTCTACGAGCAGTACTTC. Translating gives CASSSPGQGLYEQYF. The whole variable domain, filled in from reference TRBV19 and TRBJ2-7, reads DGGITQSPKYLFRKEGQNVTLSCEQNLNHDAMYWYRQDPGQGLRLIYYSQIVNDFQKGDIAEGYSVSREKKESFPLTVTSAQKNPTAFYLCASSSPGQGLYEQYFGPGTRLTVT.

This clone was counted only a few times. This chain links TRBV30 with TRBJ1-1; 7 bases line up with TRBD1. The CDR3 is 13 residues long. Per the germline V gene, CDR1 is GTSNPN and CDR2 is SVGIG (reference sequence). V lost 8 bases to trimming and J lost 0 bases; unmatched junction nucleotides: 6. In DNA form, the CDR3 reads TGTGCCGTGGGACAGAGATTGAACACTGAAGCTTTCTTT. As protein: CAVGQRLNTEAFF.

This clone turned up a few times. The germline gene is not matched at one end of the junction; a read error may be the cause. The rearrangement joins TRBV5-4 to TRBJ2-5; D perhaps matches TRBD2 (6 bases). This CDR3 spans 15 amino acids. Germline V lookup: CDR1 SGHNT, CDR2 YYREEE (reference sequence). The CDR3 DNA reads TGTGCCAGCGGCTTGGAAGGAGGGCAGGCGGAGACCCAGTACTTC. Amino acids: CASGLEGGQAETQYF.

In its sample, this clone was seen once. This rearrangement joins TRBV15 to TRBJ2-5; D is ambiguous. Germline values: CDR1 LNHNV, CDR2 YYDKDF (reference sequence). Trimming removed 3 bases at V and 5 bases at J, with 13 bases between. The CDR3 covers 14 residues. CDR3 sequence (DNA): TGTGCCACCAGCAGGGCCACAGAGTGGGAGACCCAGTACTTC. Its translation: CATSRATEWETQYF.

J is TRBJ2-1 and V is TRBV6-5; 12 positions agree with TRBD2. V shed 2 bases and J 8 bases; nucleotides not matched to a gene: 4. CDR1 MNHEY and CDR2 SVGAGI come from the germline V gene. The CDR3 has 15 amino acids. The CDR3 bases are TGTGCCAGCAGTTACGGACTAGCGGGGCGCGATGAGCAGTTCTTC. This codes for CASSYGLAGRDEQFF.

On this clone: This is likely an artifact of a read error, given a far larger clone one base away. Different DNA sequences within this sample yield the same CDR3. The chain uses TRBV10-2 and TRBJ1-3; D unresolved. The CDR3 covers 17 residues. CDR1 is WSHSY, CDR2 SAAADI, per germline. This CDR3 is CASSPAAPRNSGNTIYF. DNA of the CDR3: TGCGCCAGCAGCCCCGCCGCCCCGAGAAACTCTGGAAACACTATATATTTT.

This clone was found once. V gene TRBV20-1 combines with J gene TRBJ2-3; D call uncertain. Trimming removed 4 bases from V and 6 bases from J, with 8 bases in between. The length of the CDR3 is 11 residues. Germline lookup yields CDR1 DFQATT and CDR2 SNEGSKA (reference sequence). CDR3 bases: TGCAGTGCTAACGTCATGGATACGCAGTATTTT. This codes for CSANVMDTQYF.

The chain joins TRBV18 to TRBJ2-2; 10 nucleotides line up with TRBD2. Per the germline V gene, CDR1 is KGHSH and CDR2 is LQKENI. The length of the CDR3 is 20 residues. V lost 2 bases to trimming and J lost 4 bases; unmatched junction nucleotides: 16. The DNA of the CDR3 is TGTGCCAGCTCACCATACCTAGCGGGAGTTAACCCACCGATCACCGGGGAGCTGTTTTTT. This gives the protein CASSPYLAGVNPPITGELFF.

This clone was seen repeatedly, ten times or more. The chain carries TRBV15 and TRBJ1-2; a weak D match, TRBD1 (5 bases). The V gene lost 0 bases and the J gene lost 8 bases, with 13 bases spanning the gap. The CDR3 has 14 amino acids. CDR1 is LNHNV, CDR2 YYDKDF, per germline (reference sequence). CDR3 sequence reads: CATSRDWGGGGYTF. The CDR3 nucleotides read TGTGCCACCAGCAGAGATTGGGGCGGAGGGGGCTACACCTTC. Using reference TRBV15 and TRBJ1-2 for the parts outside the CDR3, the full variable domain is DAMVIQNPRYQVTQFGKPVTLSCSQTLNHNVMYWYQQKSSQAPKLLFHYYDKDFNNEADTPDNFQSRRPNTSFCFLDIRSPGLGDTAMYLCATSRDWGGGGYTFGSGTRLTVV.

This clone has more than one count but fewer than ten. The J gene is TRBJ1-5, the V gene TRBV5-6; D call uncertain. The V end lost 0 bases, the J end lost 5 bases, and 3 bases lay between the germline ends. The germline V gene encodes CDR1 SGHDT and CDR2 YYEEEE. This CDR3 region has 12 residues. CDR3: CASSLADQPQHF. The CDR3 DNA sequence: TGTGCCAGCAGCTTGGCGGATCAGCCCCAGCATTTT. The full variable domain, its missing parts supplied by reference TRBV5-6 and TRBJ1-5, is DAGVTQSPTHLIKTRGQQVTLRCSPKSGHDTVSWYQQALGQGPQFIFQYYEEEERQRGNFPDRFSGHQFPNYSSELNVNALLLGDSALYLCASSLADQPQHFGDGTRLSIL.

This chain joins TRBV4-1 and TRBJ2-7; 9 bases map to TRBD1. After removal of 4 bases from V and 4 bases from J, the junction contained 11 bases not matched to a gene. Looked up from germline, CDR1 is MGHRA and CDR2 is YSYEKL. The CDR3 spans 16 residues. Here the CDR3 DNA reads TGCGCCAGCAGCCCATTCCCGGGACAGGGTATTTACGAGCAGTACTTC. It translates to CASSPFPGQGIYEQYF.

The chain joins TRBV7-2 to TRBJ1-4; 11 nucleotides match TRBD1. The ends lost 5 bases at V and 10 bases at J; junction bases unmatched: 6. Looked up from germline, CDR1 is SGHTA and CDR2 is FQGNSA. This CDR3 comprises 14 residues. The CDR3 DNA sequence: TGTGCCAGCAGCCCGGACAGGGGGCAGAGAAAACTGTTTTTT. It yields the protein CASSPDRGQRKLFF.

The chain combines TRBV29-1 with TRBJ2-7; TRBD2 aligns across 8 bases. The CDR3 loop spans 14 amino acids. The germline V gene has CDR1 SQVTM and CDR2 ANQGSEA. V was pared by 4 bases and J by 2 bases, with 7 bases of the junction left unmatched. CDR3 region: CSVVGQREPYEQYF. CDR3 DNA: TGCAGCGTTGTTGGCCAGCGGGAGCCCTACGAGCAGTACTTC.

The chain recombines TRBV28 with TRBJ2-4; TRBD1 agrees at 8 bases. The germline V gene has CDR1 MDHEN and CDR2 SYDVKM. The CDR3 is made up of 16 amino acids. J gave up 1 base and V 5 bases, and 7 bases lay outside the gene matches. The CDR3 nucleotides read TGTGCCAGCAGTACCCAGGGGGCACCGGCCAAAAACATTCAGTACTTC. It encodes CASSTQGAPAKNIQYF.

CDR3: CASSQFQRAYNEQFF. In DNA, the CDR3 is TGTGCCAGCAGCCAATTCCAGCGCGCGTACAATGAGCAGTTCTTC. The chain recombines TRBV4-2 with TRBJ2-1, with D uncertain. Trimming removed 2 bases at V and 4 bases at J, with 12 bases between. Germline CDR1 reads LGHNA; CDR2 reads YNFKEQ. CDR3 length: 15 amino acids.